These 23 T cell receptor beta chains were all obtained from the same sample, sequenced in a study of blood T cell repertoires in COVID-19. Method: immunoSEQ multiplex PCR; TCRdb's copy keeps in-frame clones and lacks some. Here the sample spans a few hundred thousand clones, 80% to 90% being singletons. Sequencing used PBMCs or T cells enriched from blood (not recorded which). These receptors all come from a man younger than 40 with acute COVID-19.

J is TRBJ1-5 and V is TRBV5-6; D not certain. The CDR3 runs to 15 residues. Trimming shortened V by 4 bases and J by 4 bases, and 15 bases separated the two germline ends. The germline V gene encodes CDR1 SGHDT and CDR2 YYEEEE. The CDR3 protein is CASSPSSRRNQPQHF. CDR3 nucleotides: TGTGCCAGCAGCCCCTCGTCCCGCAGAAATCAGCCCCAGCATTTT.

V usage is TRBV3-1 (or the pseudogene TRBV3-2) and J usage is TRBJ2-3, with D hard to call. Germline lookup yields CDR1 LGHDT and CDR2 YNNKEL (reference sequence). Trimming left V 2 bases short and J 6 bases short, with 3 bases between. There are 11 residues in the CDR3. In nucleotides, the CDR3 is TGTGCCAGCAGCCAAAGCGATACGCAGTATTTT. Encoded protein: CASSQSDTQYF.

The chain combines TRBV29-1 with TRBJ1-3, with 7 nucleotides matching TRBD1. The length of the CDR3 is 12 residues. V lost 7 bases to trimming and J lost 7 bases; unmatched junction nucleotides: 7. CDR1 is SQVTM and CDR2 is ANQGSEA in the germline V gene. CDR3 bases: TGCAGCGCCCGGACAGGTACCAACACCATATATTTT. Its protein is CSARTGTNTIYF.

The J gene is TRBJ2-5, the V gene TRBV14, with TRBD1 matching over 9 bases. Germline V lookup: CDR1 SGHDN, CDR2 FVKESK. The CDR3 is 15 residues long. V trimming: 2 bases; J trimming: 4 bases; junction bases outside the gene matches: 5. For the CDR3, the DNA is TGTGCCAGCAGCCAACACGGACAGGGGAGAGAGACCCAGTACTTC. Translation: CASSQHGQGRETQYF.

This chain uses TRBV5-6 with TRBJ1-6, with D perhaps matching TRBD1 (5 bases). Trimming removed 1 base at V and 14 bases at J, with 13 bases between. Looked up from germline, CDR1 is SGHDT and CDR2 is YYEEEE. CDR3 length: 13 amino acids. This CDR3 is CASSLPQGGSLHF. CDR3 sequence (DNA): TGTGCCAGCAGCTTGCCCCAGGGTGGTTCCCTCCACTTT.

The chain employs TRBV11-2 and TRBJ1-1, with 9 nucleotides matching TRBD1. V was clipped by 6 bases and J by 4 bases; unmatched bases: 6. The CDR3 has 14 amino acids. From germline, CDR1 is SGHAT and CDR2 FQNNGV. CDR3 in DNA: TGTGCCAGCAGTTGGGGGGACAGGGCCACTGAAGCTTTCTTT. This gives the protein CASSWGDRATEAFF.

J is TRBJ1-2 and V is TRBV11-3, with D uncertain. The germline V gene has CDR1 SGHNT and CDR2 YENEEA. The V end lost 1 base, the J end lost 2 bases, and 5 bases lay between the germline ends. The CDR3 runs to 13 residues. Here the CDR3 reads CASSLGENYGYTF. The CDR3 region has the DNA TGTGCCAGCAGCTTAGGAGAGAACTATGGCTACACCTTC. Complete variable domain (other parts from reference TRBV11-3 and TRBJ1-2): EAGVVQSPRYKIIEKKQPVAFWCNPISGHNTLYWYLQNLGQGPELLIRYENEEAVDDSQLPKDRFSAERLKGVDSTLKIQPAELGDSAVYLCASSLGENYGYTFGSGTRLTVV.

V and J are TRBV5-1 and TRBJ2-3, with 7 bases that match TRBD1. Per germline, CDR1 SGHRS and CDR2 YFSETQ. V lost 4 bases and J lost 4; bases outside the gene matches: 9. The CDR3 runs 15 residues. The CDR3 region is CASSPARQGADTQYF. CDR3 nucleotide sequence: TGCGCCAGCAGCCCTGCCCGACAGGGCGCAGATACGCAGTATTTT. Combining the CDR3 with reference TRBV5-1 and TRBJ2-3 gives the whole variable domain KAGVTQTPRYLIKTRGQQVTLSCSPISGHRSVSWYQQTPGQGLQFLFEYFSETQRNKGNFPGRFSGRQFSNSRSEMNVSTLELGDSALYLCASSPARQGADTQYFGPGTRLTVL.

The chain combines TRBV30 with TRBJ1-1, with TRBD1 matching over 9 bases. J gave up 0 bases and V 7 bases, and 12 bases lay outside the gene matches. This CDR3 region has 16 residues. Germline V gene data show CDR1 as GTSNPN and CDR2 as SVGIG (reference sequence). The CDR3 nucleotides are TGTGCCTTGTCATCGGACAGGGGAAACATGAACACTGAAGCTTTCTTT. Amino acids: CALSSDRGNMNTEAFF.

The rearrangement uses TRBV7-8 and TRBJ2-2; 10 bases agree with TRBD2. The CDR3 is 17 amino acids. Trimming took 4 bases from V and 7 from J; bases not matched to a gene: 12. CDR1 and CDR2 from the germline V gene are SGHVS and FQNEAQ. The CDR3 loop reads CASSSTRTSGPRGELFF. The CDR3 DNA reads TGTGCCAGCAGCTCTACAAGGACTAGCGGCCCACGCGGGGAGCTGTTTTTT.

The chain uses TRBV14 and TRBJ1-5, with 7 bases aligning to TRBD1. CDR3 length: 13 amino acids. CDR1 SGHDN and CDR2 FVKESK come from the germline V gene. Germline trimming cut 7 bases from V and 3 bases from J; bases unmatched to any gene: 3. The CDR3 sequence is CASNGQVNQPQHF. The CDR3 nucleotides read TGTGCCAGCAACGGACAGGTCAATCAGCCCCAGCATTTT.

The chain has TRBV5-1 and TRBJ2-3; D is possibly TRBD1 (5 bases). The CDR3 spans 13 residues. Trimming took off 1 base at V and 4 bases at J, with 7 bases between the two ends. Germline values: CDR1 SGHRS, CDR2 YFSETQ. The CDR3 reads CASSLQGSDTQYF. For the CDR3, the DNA is TGCGCCAGCAGCTTGCAGGGATCAGATACGCAGTATTTT.

This chain connects TRBV11-2 to TRBJ2-3; TRBD2 aligns across 8 bases. CDR3 length: 15 residues. Looked up from germline, CDR1 is SGHAT and CDR2 is FQNNGV. V shed 4 bases, J shed 8 bases, and the junction held 11 bases outside the gene matches. CDR3 amino acids: CASSSPGTRAGTQYF. The CDR3 region has the DNA TGTGCCAGCAGCTCGCCCGGGACTAGGGCGGGTACGCAGTATTTT.

V usage is TRBV12-5 and J usage is TRBJ2-1, with TRBD2 matching 14 bases. Germline V gives CDR1 LGHNT, CDR2 FRNRAP. This CDR3 spans 16 amino acids. The V and J ends lost 6 bases and 5 bases, in that order; junction bases with no gene match: 6. The chain's CDR3 is CASGIPGLAGDNEQFF. As DNA, the CDR3 is TGTGCTAGTGGGATACCGGGACTAGCGGGGGACAATGAGCAGTTCTTC. Full variable domain (remainder filled in from reference TRBV12-5 and TRBJ2-1): DARVTQTPRHKVTEMGQEVTMRCQPILGHNTVFWYRQTMMQGLELLAYFRNRAPLDDSGMPKDRFSAEMPDATLATLKIQPSEPRDSAVYFCASGIPGLAGDNEQFFGPGTRLTVL.

The table lists this clone with a count of one. V and J are TRBV19 and TRBJ2-1, with TRBD2 matching 16 bases. This CDR3 is built from 16 residues. Looked up from germline, CDR1 is LNHDA and CDR2 is SQIVND (reference sequence). V lost 7 bases, J lost 9 bases, and 9 bases stayed unmatched. CDR3 coding DNA: TGTGCCAGTACCCCGGGACTAGCGGGGGGGGCGAGTGAGCAGTTCTTC. Its translation: CASTPGLAGGASEQFF. Supplemented by reference TRBV19 and TRBJ2-1, the full variable domain reads DGGITQSPKYLFRKEGQNVTLSCEQNLNHDAMYWYRQDPGQGLRLIYYSQIVNDFQKGDIAEGYSVSREKKESFPLTVTSAQKNPTAFYLCASTPGLAGGASEQFFGPGTRLTVL.

This rearrangement joins TRBV15 to TRBJ1-1, with 7 positions matching TRBD1. Trimming took 0 bases from V and 3 from J; bases not matched to a gene: 7. The CDR3 consists of 16 residues. The germline gives CDR1 LNHNV, CDR2 YYDKDF (reference sequence). The chain's CDR3 is CATSRDGQVGYTEAFF. CDR3 in DNA: TGTGCCACCAGCAGAGACGGACAGGTCGGTTACACTGAAGCTTTCTTT.

This rearrangement joins TRBV27 to TRBJ1-1; tentatively, D is TRBD1 (5 bases). The V gene lost 0 bases and the J gene lost 2 bases, with 10 bases spanning the gap. The length of the CDR3 is 15 residues. CDR1 is MNHEY and CDR2 is SMNVEV in the germline V gene (reference sequence). CDR3 sequence: CASSLSVRVNTEAFF. Written as DNA, the CDR3 is TGTGCCAGCAGTTTATCGGTCAGGGTAAACACTGAAGCTTTCTTT.

The chain links TRBV3-1 (or the pseudogene TRBV3-2) to TRBJ1-6, with D perhaps matching TRBD1 (6 bases). The CDR3 contains 18 residues. The V end lost 0 bases, the J end lost 3 bases, and 15 bases lay between the germline ends. In germline, CDR1 is LGHDT, CDR2 YNNKEL (reference sequence). CDR3 protein: CASSQELGGGGYNSPLHF. The CDR3, as DNA: TGTGCCAGCAGCCAAGAACTGGGGGGCGGGGGCTATAATTCACCCCTCCACTTT.

In DNA, the CDR3 is TGTGCCAGCAGTTACGTGGCAGGGAGCAGGGGATCACCCCTCCACTTT. Protein: CASSYVAGSRGSPLHF. The rearrangement links TRBV6-5 to TRBJ1-6; weak D call: TRBD1 (6 bases). With 2 bases removed from V and 10 bases from J, the gap between germline ends came to 18 bases. CDR1 MNHEY and CDR2 SVGAGI come from the germline V gene. The CDR3 is made up of 16 amino acids.

The chain has TRBV4-1 and TRBJ2-3; weak D call: TRBD2 (6 bases). Germline CDR1 is MGHRA and CDR2 is YSYEKL. This CDR3 spans 17 amino acids. Trimming took 0 bases from V and 2 from J, leaving 15 bases between them. The CDR3 loop is CASSQDLLAGFTDTQYF. The CDR3 DNA reads as TGCGCCAGCAGCCAAGATCTTCTGGCGGGGTTCACAGATACGCAGTATTTT.

The chain joins TRBV27 to TRBJ2-1; 12 bases are shared with TRBD2. J gave up 7 bases and V 3 bases, and 1 base lay outside the gene matches. The CDR3 has 14 amino acids. The V gene's germline CDR1 is MNHEY and CDR2 SMNVEV (reference sequence). The CDR3 region has the DNA TGTGCCAGCAGTTTCGGGACTAGCGGGAATGAGCAGTTCTTC. Protein product: CASSFGTSGNEQFF.

V gene TRBV7-2 combines with J gene TRBJ2-7, with D perhaps matching TRBD2 (5 bases). The ends were cut back, 6 bases at V and 5 bases at J, with 14 bases in the middle. Germline V gene data show CDR1 as SGHTA and CDR2 as FQGNSA. The CDR3 spans 13 residues. In DNA form, the CDR3 reads TGTGCCAGCAGTCAGCAGATGAGGGACGAGCAGTACGTC. Its protein is CASSQQMRDEQYV.

V gene TRBV2 combines with J gene TRBJ2-3; 7 bases are a match to TRBD1. J lost 2 bases, V lost 6 bases, and 5 bases had no gene match. Germline-derived CDR1 and CDR2 are SNHLY and FYNNEI. There are 14 residues in the CDR3. The CDR3 protein is CASSADRNTDTQYF. In DNA form, the CDR3 reads TGTGCCAGCAGCGCGGACAGGAACACAGATACGCAGTATTTT.